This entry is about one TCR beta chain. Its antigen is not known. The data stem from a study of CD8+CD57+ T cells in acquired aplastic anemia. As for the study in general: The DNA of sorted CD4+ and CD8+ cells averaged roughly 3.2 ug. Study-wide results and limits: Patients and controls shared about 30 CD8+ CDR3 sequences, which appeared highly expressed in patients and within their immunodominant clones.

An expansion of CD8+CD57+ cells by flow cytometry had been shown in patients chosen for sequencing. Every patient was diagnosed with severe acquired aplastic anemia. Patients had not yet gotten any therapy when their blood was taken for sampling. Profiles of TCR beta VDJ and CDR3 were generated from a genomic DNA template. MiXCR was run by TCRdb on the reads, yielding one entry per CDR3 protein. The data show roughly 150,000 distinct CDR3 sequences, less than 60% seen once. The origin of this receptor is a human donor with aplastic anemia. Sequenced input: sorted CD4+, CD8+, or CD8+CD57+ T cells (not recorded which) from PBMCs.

CDR3 sequence (DNA): TGTGCCACCAGCGACAGGGAAAACAATGAGCAGTTCTTC. Protein product: CATSDRENNEQFF. J is TRBJ2-1 and V is TRBV15; 7 bases line up with TRBD1. Per germline, CDR1 LNHNV and CDR2 YYDKDF (reference sequence). The CDR3 consists of 13 residues. Trimming removed 5 bases from V and 5 bases from J; junction bases left unmatched: 3.